This entry lists 2 T cell receptor beta chains sequenced from one sample in a study of cytomegalovirus exposure and HLA in healthy donors. PCR amplification relied on 60 Vbeta primers (plus 13 Jbeta primers). Assay: immunoSEQ multiplex PCR; the TCRdb copy retains only in-frame clones and omits some. The data show about 210,000 clones, approximately 80% seen once. Source material: PBMCs. The receptors shown here come from a woman in her forties or fifties in good health and CMV-seropositive.

V usage is TRBV28 and J usage is TRBJ1-2; D might be TRBD1 (5 bases). The V and J ends lost 6 bases and 7 bases respectively, with 9 bases between them. The CDR3 extends over 11 amino acids. Germline V gene data show CDR1 as MDHEN and CDR2 as SYDVKM. DNA of the CDR3: TGTGCCAGCAGGTTCGGGGGTGGCTACACCTTC. Amino acid sequence: CASRFGGGYTF.

This chain uses TRBV5-4 with TRBJ2-1, with TRBD2 matching over 16 bases. CDR1 is SGHNT, CDR2 YYREEE, per germline (reference sequence). Trimming cost V 4 bases and J 3 bases; bases outside gene matches: 7. This CDR3 has 18 amino acids. CDR3 sequence: CASSTGTSGGAFYNEQFF. CDR3 DNA sequence: TGTGCCAGCAGCACCGGGACTAGCGGGGGGGCGTTCTACAATGAGCAGTTCTTC.